This T cell receptor (beta chain) is drawn from a study of blood T cell repertoires in COVID-19. The overall study: COVID-19 samples, acute and convalescent, were from the United States, Italy and Spain.

V was clipped by 0 bases and J by 7 bases; unmatched bases: 11. This CDR3 has 17 amino acids. Germline V gives CDR1 LGHNA, CDR2 YSLEER. Allocation to cohorts depended on clinical history reported by the participants. The method was immunoSEQ multiplex PCR; TCRdb's version includes in-frame clones alone and lacks a portion of them. The table shows 310,000 or so clones, with about 91% occurring only once. The chain combines TRBV4-3 with TRBJ2-1, with 8 bases that match TRBD2. Sequenced: PBMCs or T cells enriched from blood (not recorded which). This sequence originates from a woman aged 18-29 years who had recovered from COVID-19. CDR3 region: CASSQDVVGGRLNEQFF. CDR3 DNA sequence: TGCGCCAGCAGCCAAGATGTGGTTGGCGGGAGGTTGAATGAGCAGTTCTTC.